The sequence of this T cell receptor beta chain was determined in a study of cytomegalovirus exposure and HLA in healthy donors. Notes on the study in general: TRBV6-2, TRBV6-3 and other indistinguishable V segments were excluded.

This CDR3 is built from 15 residues. Looked up from germline, CDR1 is SGDLS and CDR2 is YYNGEE. Trimming pared 0 bases from V and 2 bases from J, leaving 10 bases between. Vbeta (60) and Jbeta (13) primers were used in the PCR. Profiled with immunoSEQ multiplex PCR; TCRdb holds only in-frame clones, not every one. The sample has approximately 150,000 clones, about 85% seen once. A remark on this clone: Its antigen is as yet unknown.

The V gene is TRBV9, the J gene TRBJ2-3, with a weak D call TRBD2 (6 bases). Sequences were obtained from PBMCs. The receptor comes from a man aged 30-40 years in good health and CMV-seropositive. Here the CDR3 reads CASSVGAGHTDTQYF. CDR3 nucleotides: TGTGCCAGCAGCGTAGGCGCGGGGCACACAGATACGCAGTATTTT.